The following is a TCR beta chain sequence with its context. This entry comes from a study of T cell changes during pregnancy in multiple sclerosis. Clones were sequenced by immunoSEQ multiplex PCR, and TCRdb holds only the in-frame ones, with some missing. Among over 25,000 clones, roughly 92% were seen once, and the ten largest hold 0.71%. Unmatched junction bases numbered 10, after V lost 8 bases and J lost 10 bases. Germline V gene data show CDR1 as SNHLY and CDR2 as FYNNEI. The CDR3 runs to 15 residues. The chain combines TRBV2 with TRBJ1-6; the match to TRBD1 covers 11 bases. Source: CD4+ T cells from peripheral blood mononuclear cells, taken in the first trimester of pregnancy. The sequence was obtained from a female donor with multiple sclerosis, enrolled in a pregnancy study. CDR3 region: CASRIPGQGDSPLHF. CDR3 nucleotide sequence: TGTGCCAGCCGAATTCCGGGACAGGGGGACTCACCCCTCCACTTT. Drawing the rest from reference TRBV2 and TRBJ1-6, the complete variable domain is EPEVTQTPSHQVTQMGQEVILRCVPISNHLYFYWYRQILGQKVEFLVSFYNNEISEKSEIFDDQFSVERPDGSNFTLKIRSTKLEDSAMYFCASRIPGQGDSPLHFGNGTRLTVT.